This TCR beta chain was profiled in a study of OX40 agonist ivuxolimab in advanced cancers. Using immunoSEQ multiplex PCR, the repertoire was profiled, and TCRdb retains in-frame clones only, with some absent. Among some 70,000 clones listed, 70% to 90% were seen once. This clone was picked up one time. CDR1 is SGHRS, CDR2 YFSETQ, per germline. CDR3 length: 16 amino acids. V was trimmed by 4 bases and J by 0 bases, leaving 14 bases between them. Material: CD4+ or CD8+ T cells sorted from blood, obtained in a trial of the OX40 agonist ivuxolimab. The chain recombines TRBV5-1 with TRBJ2-1; D is uncertain. This sequence was found in an adult with an advanced solid tumor such as melanoma, head and neck, liver or kidney cancer. The CDR3 sequence: CASSGPGFSSYNEQFF. In DNA, the CDR3 is TGCGCCAGCAGCGGCCCGGGCTTTTCCTCCTACAATGAGCAGTTCTTC.